Given below is one T cell receptor beta chain in context. This clone was detected only a few times. Its cognate antigen has yet to be identified. No base quality information exists; no much larger clone differs at one position. The time point label of this sample denotes: peripheral blood 6 weeks after treatment start. A cohort of around 29 patients with locally advanced or metastatic urothelial carcinoma, treated at Memorial Sloan Kettering on a trial protocol, was included. Peripheral blood mononuclear cells were collected pretreatment and during treatment, at between 1 and 8 total time points per patient. The Qiagen DNeasy Blood extraction kit was used to purify genomic DNA from total PBMCs and from tumor samples. Collected pretreatment and during treatment, PBMCs were isolated and stored as previously described. Synthetic TCR analog templates were spiked into each PCR so that absolute template abundance could be estimated from read counts. TCRbeta CDR3 regions were amplified from genomic DNA with bias-controlled V and J gene primers using the immunoSEQ assay. Sequencing of rearranged TCRbeta segments was done at approximately 20X coverage. The study's processing was this. Clustering was used to correct sequencing errors, and CDR3s were annotated against IMGT so that V, D and J genes could be assigned. Out-of-frame and stop-codon sequences were excluded, and only productive TCRbeta rearrangements were used in downstream analyses. To compute clonality, Shannon entropy was normalized by the log of the number of unique productive sequences and then subtracted from one. Clones differing between time points or between blood and tumor were identified by Fisher's exact test with Benjamini-Hochberg correction at adjusted p below 0.01. The table comes from immuneACCESS by way of TCRdb, which keeps in-frame sequences with V and J called. Part of the clones is missing from these tables; in studies checked, under half for an unresolved V gene and the rest for unknown reasons. V, J and clone size derive from that table, while D and trimming were established from the DNA sequence. In all, the sample holds 45,000 to 60,000 clones, and 88% of those were seen once. Of the sample, 2% to 3% is held by the ten largest clones.

This entry is derived from a study of PD-L1 blockade in urothelial cancer (dated by TCRdb to 2015 to 2018). Context from the whole study: All patients started therapy around 2014 and received atezolizumab 1,200 mg intravenously every 3 weeks. Just over 28 patients had pretreatment blood TCR-seq, about 24 had at least one posttreatment blood collection, and about 24 had tumor TCR-seq. Nine patients achieved durable clinical benefit and 20 did not. Pretreatment tumor samples, along with matched peripheral blood serially collected before and after atezolizumab treatment, were subjected to TCR sequencing. Blood samples gave a median of 141,255 T cells and 88,000 or so unique TCRs, with a median clonality of around 0.074. About nine tenths of the roughly 30 patients were males with bladder-origin urothelial cancer, and about 60% of the 29 reported a prior smoking history. Blood samples were analyzed at 3 weeks after treatment start (second dose) and at 6 weeks after treatment start. The study, an exploratory multi-omic analysis, examined somatic, immune and clinical correlates of response to PD-L1 blockade with atezolizumab in urothelial cancer. In the same patients, whole exome sequencing and RNA sequencing of pretreatment tumors were performed in addition to TCR sequencing. Durable clinical benefit was defined as progression-free survival longer than 6 months, and TCR features were also tested against progression-free and overall survival. Patients had an ECOG performance status of 0 or 1 and had received between 0 and 3 prior chemotherapy regimens. The paper's findings and limits, for the study overall: Among patients with durable benefit, tumor-associated TCR clones showed greater expansion in peripheral blood 3 weeks after treatment started (n ≈ 20, p = 0.022). Because the sample size was small (n ≈ 30) and many of the analyses were exploratory, the results are meant to be hypothesis-generating. Improved progression-free and overall survival was found to be associated with pretreatment peripheral blood TCR clonality below the median.

CDR3 length: 13 amino acids, cysteine to phenylalanine. Only the CDR3 portion is preserved as DNA: 39 bases, with reading frame beginning at the first base. V loses 7 bases, J loses 1 base, and the germline ends lie 13 bases apart. CDR1 SQVTM and CDR2 ANQGSEA were looked up in the germline V gene. Material: PBMCs, obtained around atezolizumab (anti-PD-L1) treatment. Recombination joined TRBV29-1 with TRBJ1-1; a confident D gene designation cannot be given. The TCR originated in a man between 60 and 70 years old with urothelial cancer. CDR3 reads: CSAGGSKNTEAFF. The DNA reads TGCAGCGCTGGAGGGAGTAAGAACACTGAAGCTTTCTTT.